The 18 T cell receptor beta chains presented below share a single source sample, sequenced in a study of cytomegalovirus exposure and HLA in healthy donors. PCR involved 60 Vbeta and 13 Jbeta primers. The assay was immunoSEQ multiplex PCR, and TCRdb's table has in-frame clones only and misses some. Of about 120,000 clones in the sample, around 75% are singletons; the top ten hold less than 3%. The sequencing input was PBMCs. These TCRs come from a woman aged 40 to 55 in good health and CMV-seropositive.

This chain links TRBV6-1 with TRBJ2-5, with 9 bases lining up with TRBD1. From germline, CDR1 is MNHNS and CDR2 SASEGT. Unmatched junction bases numbered 6, after V lost 6 bases and J lost 1 base. The CDR3 has 15 amino acids. CDR3 nucleotides: TGTGCCAGCAGGACGACAGGGGGTTTCCAAGAGACCCAGTACTTC. Protein sequence: CASRTTGGFQETQYF.

The chain uses TRBV6-5 and TRBJ1-5; TRBD1 matches 9 bases. Trimming cost V 6 bases and J 7 bases; bases outside gene matches: 7. This CDR3 contains 14 residues. Germline V gene lookup returns CDR1 MNHEY and CDR2 SVGAGI. The CDR3 loop reads CASSLTGGGQPQHF. The CDR3 region has the DNA TGTGCCAGCAGCTTGACAGGGGGAGGGCAGCCCCAGCATTTT.

The chain employs TRBV11-2 and TRBJ2-1, with 8 positions matching TRBD2. Germline loops: CDR1 SGHAT, CDR2 FQNNGV. The CDR3 contains 16 residues. V dropped 2 bases and J dropped 3; count of bases not matched to a gene: 6. Here the CDR3 DNA reads TGTGCCAGCAGCTTAAGGTTAGCGGGGATCTACAATGAGCAGTTCTTC. This gives the protein CASSLRLAGIYNEQFF.

The chain links TRBV9 to TRBJ1-5; the D gene is possibly TRBD1 (5 bases). With 0 bases removed from V and 4 bases from J, the gap between germline ends came to 11 bases. The CDR3 consists of 15 residues. Germline CDR1 reads SGDLS; CDR2 reads YYNGEE. This chain's CDR3 is CASSVAEGLNQPQHF. For the CDR3, the DNA is TGTGCCAGCAGCGTAGCCGAGGGACTAAATCAGCCCCAGCATTTT.

V and J are TRBV5-1 and TRBJ1-1; TRBD1 is a possible D gene (5 bases). V gave up 1 base and J gave up 5 bases, with 12 bases separating them. The germline V gene has CDR1 SGHRS and CDR2 YFSETQ. This CDR3 has 14 amino acids. Here the CDR3 DNA reads TGCGCCAGCAGCTTGCGGGGGGGAGGTACTGAAGCTTTCTTT. Its translation is CASSLRGGGTEAFF.

The chain links TRBV18 to TRBJ1-1; TRBD1 aligns across 9 bases. The CDR3 runs 15 residues. Trimming took 5 bases from V and 3 from J; bases not matched to a gene: 7. CDR1 is KGHSH, CDR2 LQKENI, per germline. CDR3 amino acids: CASSSHRGQDTEAFF. Here the CDR3 DNA reads TGTGCCAGCTCATCTCACAGGGGGCAGGACACTGAAGCTTTCTTT.

The V gene is TRBV6-1, the J gene TRBJ2-7; 7 nucleotides agree with TRBD1. CDR1 and CDR2 (germline): MNHNS, SASEGT. The CDR3 consists of 14 residues. J lost 3 bases, V lost 1 base, and 3 bases had no gene match. The CDR3 reads CASSEGTGLYEQYF. CDR3 bases: TGTGCCAGCAGTGAAGGGACAGGACTCTACGAGCAGTACTTC.

The genes are TRBV7-2 and TRBJ2-7, with TRBD2 matching over 11 bases. The CDR3 covers 14 residues. V lost 5 bases to trimming and J lost 3 bases; unmatched junction nucleotides: 3. Germline V lookup: CDR1 SGHTA, CDR2 FQGNSA. DNA for the CDR3: TGTGCCAGCAGCCCAGGACTAGCGGGCTACGAGCAGTACTTC. Translating it yields CASSPGLAGYEQYF. Using reference TRBV7-2 and TRBJ2-7 for the parts outside the CDR3, the full variable domain is GAGVSQSPSNKVTEKGKDVELRCDPISGHTALYWYRQSLGQGLEFLIYFQGNSAPDKSGLPSDRFSAERTGGSVSTLTIQRTQQEDSAVYLCASSPGLAGYEQYFGPGTRLTVT.

The gene calls are TRBV5-4 and TRBJ1-2; D is possibly TRBD1 (5 bases). Trimming took 2 bases from V and 5 from J, leaving 13 bases between them. This CDR3 has 14 residues. Germline V lookup: CDR1 SGHNT, CDR2 YYREEE (reference sequence). CDR3 sequence (DNA): TGTGCCAGCAGCTTTGGAGGGGACGGGTATGGCTACACCTTC. This codes for CASSFGGDGYGYTF.

This clone was counted only a few times. The chain carries TRBV12-5 and TRBJ1-2, with D possibly matching TRBD1 (5 bases). With 6 bases removed from V and 8 bases from J, the gap between germline ends came to 16 bases. The V gene's germline CDR1 is LGHNT and CDR2 FRNRAP. This CDR3 region has 13 residues. The CDR3 loop reads CASGSTDKRGYTF. CDR3 in DNA: TGTGCTAGTGGGAGTACGGACAAACGAGGCTACACCTTC.

This chain joins TRBV14 and TRBJ1-6, with TRBD1 matching 7 bases. J gave up 10 bases and V 0 bases, and 6 bases lay outside the gene matches. The CDR3 extends over 15 amino acids. Germline CDR1 reads SGHDN; CDR2 reads FVKESK. The CDR3 loop is CASSQEGLGGSPLHF. The DNA of the CDR3 is TGTGCCAGCAGCCAAGAGGGTTTAGGGGGCTCACCCCTCCACTTT.

The gene calls are TRBV6-6 and TRBJ1-3; TRBD1 matches 7 bases. Looked up from germline, CDR1 is MNHNY and CDR2 is SVGAGI (reference sequence). The CDR3 extends over 15 amino acids. V gave up 6 bases and J gave up 0 bases; unmatched junction bases: 5. CDR3 loop: CASSLQGSSGNTIYF. The CDR3 coding sequence is TGTGCCAGCAGCCTACAGGGGAGCTCTGGAAACACCATATATTTT.

The chain links TRBV30 to TRBJ1-2; 12 positions match TRBD1. The ends lost 8 bases at V and 9 bases at J; junction bases unmatched: 13. The CDR3 totals 14 residues. The V gene's germline CDR1 is GTSNPN and CDR2 SVGIG (reference sequence). CDR3: CARDYTGQGASYTF. CDR3 nucleotides: TGTGCCCGGGATTATACGGGACAGGGGGCCAGCTACACCTTC.

The chain combines TRBV28 with TRBJ2-7, with D unresolved. This CDR3 spans 11 amino acids. CDR1 is MDHEN, CDR2 SYDVKM, per germline. Between the trimmed V and J ends, which lost 9 bases and 4 bases, there was a span of 10 bases. The CDR3 bases are TGTGCCAGTTATTCCCCTTACGAGCAGTACTTC. Translation: CASYSPYEQYF. Combining the CDR3 with reference TRBV28 and TRBJ2-7 gives the whole variable domain DVKVTQSSRYLVKRTGEKVFLECVQDMDHENMFWYRQDPGLGLRLIYFSYDVKMKEKGDIPEGYSVSREKKERFSLILESASTNQTSMYLCASYSPYEQYFGPGTRLTVT.

The chain employs TRBV9 and TRBJ2-1; TRBD1 agrees at 7 bases. With V trimmed by 4 bases and J by 5 bases, 9 bases remained unmatched. Germline CDR1 is SGDLS and CDR2 is YYNGEE. The length of the CDR3 is 15 residues. The chain's CDR3 is CASSPRDSLNNEQFF. In DNA, the CDR3 is TGTGCCAGCAGCCCTCGGGACAGCCTGAACAATGAGCAGTTCTTC.

This chain links TRBV4-3 with TRBJ2-2; D gene uncertain. The germline V and J ends were trimmed by 0 bases and 5 bases, with 10 bases remaining between them. Germline V CDR1 and CDR2: LGHNA, YSLEER. This CDR3 comprises 15 residues. This chain's CDR3 is CASSQDLSRTGELFF. CDR3 in DNA: TGCGCCAGCAGCCAAGATCTCTCCCGGACCGGGGAGCTGTTTTTT.

V is TRBV7-6 and J is TRBJ1-5; the match to TRBD1 covers 8 bases. With V trimmed by 2 bases and J by 5 bases, 5 bases remained unmatched. Germline CDR1 is SGHVS and CDR2 is FNYEAQ. The length of the CDR3 is 15 residues. The CDR3 sequence: CASSLTDRGDQPQHF. The DNA of the CDR3 is TGTGCCAGCAGCTTAACCGACAGGGGCGATCAGCCCCAGCATTTT.

The chain links TRBV7-9 to TRBJ2-7; D might be TRBD2 (6 bases). Trimming took off 5 bases at V and 11 bases at J, with 19 bases between the two ends. The CDR3 sequence is 13 residues long. CDR1 is SEHNR and CDR2 is FQNEAQ in the germline V gene (reference sequence). CDR3 bases: TGTGCCAGCAGCCCGGCTTTCCGGGAGAACAAGTACTTC. Amino acid sequence: CASSPAFRENKYF.